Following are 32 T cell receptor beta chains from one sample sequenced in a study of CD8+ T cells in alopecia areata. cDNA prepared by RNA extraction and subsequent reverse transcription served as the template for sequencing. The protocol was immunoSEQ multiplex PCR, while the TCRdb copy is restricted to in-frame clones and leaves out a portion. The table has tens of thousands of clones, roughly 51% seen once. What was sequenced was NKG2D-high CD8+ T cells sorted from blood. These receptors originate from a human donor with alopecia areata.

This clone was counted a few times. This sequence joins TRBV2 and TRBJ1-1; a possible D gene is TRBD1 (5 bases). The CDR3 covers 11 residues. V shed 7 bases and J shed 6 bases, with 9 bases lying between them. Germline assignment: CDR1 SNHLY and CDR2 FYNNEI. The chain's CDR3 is CASTGGAEAFF. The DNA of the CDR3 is TGTGCCAGCACTGGGGGGGCTGAAGCTTTCTTT.

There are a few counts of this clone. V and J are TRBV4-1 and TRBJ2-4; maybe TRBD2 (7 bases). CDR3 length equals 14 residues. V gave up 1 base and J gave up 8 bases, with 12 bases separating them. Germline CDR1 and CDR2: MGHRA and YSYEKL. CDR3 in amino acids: CASSQVGGPDIQYF. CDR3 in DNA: TGCGCCAGCAGCCAAGTCGGGGGGCCGGACATTCAGTACTTC.

CDR3 nucleotide sequence: TGTGCCAGCAGCGTAGGGGATAGCTTGGCCTCCTACGAGCAGTACTTC. Translating it yields CASSVGDSLASYEQYF. The chain uses TRBV9 and TRBJ2-7; D gene uncertain. Germline V gene lookup returns CDR1 SGDLS and CDR2 YYNGEE. V lost 0 bases to trimming and J lost 0 bases, with 13 bases between them. This CDR3 spans 16 amino acids.

For the CDR3, the DNA is TGTGCCAGCAGTGTGGGGACGTCTGGGGCCAACGTCCTGACTTTC. Translated, it gives CASSVGTSGANVLTF. The V gene is TRBV2, the J gene TRBJ2-6; the D call may be TRBD1 or TRBD2 (5 bases each). Per germline, CDR1 SNHLY and CDR2 FYNNEI. The CDR3 is 15 amino acids. V lost 4 bases to trimming and J lost 1 base, with 8 bases between them.

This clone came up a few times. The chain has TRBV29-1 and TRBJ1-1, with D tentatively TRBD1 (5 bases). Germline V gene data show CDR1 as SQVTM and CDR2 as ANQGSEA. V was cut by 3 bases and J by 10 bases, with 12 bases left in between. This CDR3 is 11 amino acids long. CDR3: CSVETAVGAFF. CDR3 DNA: TGCAGCGTTGAGACAGCGGTCGGAGCTTTCTTT.

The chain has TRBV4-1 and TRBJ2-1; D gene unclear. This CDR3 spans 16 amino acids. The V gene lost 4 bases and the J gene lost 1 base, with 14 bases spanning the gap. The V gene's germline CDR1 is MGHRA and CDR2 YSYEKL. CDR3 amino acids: CASSPTVARSYNEQFF. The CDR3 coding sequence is TGCGCCAGCAGCCCGACCGTAGCCCGATCCTACAATGAGCAGTTCTTC.

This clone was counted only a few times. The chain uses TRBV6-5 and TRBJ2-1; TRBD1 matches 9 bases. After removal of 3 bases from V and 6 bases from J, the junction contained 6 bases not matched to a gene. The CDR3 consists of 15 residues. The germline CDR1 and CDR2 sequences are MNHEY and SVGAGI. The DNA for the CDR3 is TGTGCCAGCAGTTATGGGGACAGGGCGGCCAATGAGCAGTTCTTC. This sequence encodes CASSYGDRAANEQFF.

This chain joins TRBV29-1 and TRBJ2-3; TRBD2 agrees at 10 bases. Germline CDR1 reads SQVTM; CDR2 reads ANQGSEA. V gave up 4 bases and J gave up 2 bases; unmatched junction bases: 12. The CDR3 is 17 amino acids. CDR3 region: CSVAGTSALGFTDTQYF. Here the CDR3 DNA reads TGCAGCGTTGCTGGGACTAGCGCACTAGGATTCACAGATACGCAGTATTTT.

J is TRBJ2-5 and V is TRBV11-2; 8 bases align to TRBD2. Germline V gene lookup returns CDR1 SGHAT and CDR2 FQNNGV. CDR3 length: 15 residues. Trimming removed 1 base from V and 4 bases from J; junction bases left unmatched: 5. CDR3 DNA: TGTGCCAGCAGCTTAGGACGGGGGGGCGGAGAGACCCAGTACTTC. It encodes CASSLGRGGGETQYF.

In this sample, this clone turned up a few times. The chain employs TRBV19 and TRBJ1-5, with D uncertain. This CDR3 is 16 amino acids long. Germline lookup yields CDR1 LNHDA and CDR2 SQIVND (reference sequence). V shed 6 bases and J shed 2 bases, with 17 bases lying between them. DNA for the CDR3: TGTGCCAGTAGCAACTTCGATCAGCCTGGCAATCAGCCCCAGCATTTT. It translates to CASSNFDQPGNQPQHF.

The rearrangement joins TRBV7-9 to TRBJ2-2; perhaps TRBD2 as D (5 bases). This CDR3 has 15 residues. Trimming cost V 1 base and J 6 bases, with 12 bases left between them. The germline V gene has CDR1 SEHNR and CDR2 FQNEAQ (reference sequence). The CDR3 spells CASSLGPAGPGELFF. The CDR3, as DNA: TGTGCCAGCAGCTTAGGACCCGCGGGTCCCGGGGAGCTGTTTTTT. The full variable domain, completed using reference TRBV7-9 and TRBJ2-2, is DTGVSQNPRHKITKRGQNVTFRCDPISEHNRLYWYRQTLGQGPEFLTYFQNEAQLEKSRLLSDRFSAERPKGSFSTLEIQRTEQGDSAMYLCASSLGPAGPGELFFGEGSRLTVL.

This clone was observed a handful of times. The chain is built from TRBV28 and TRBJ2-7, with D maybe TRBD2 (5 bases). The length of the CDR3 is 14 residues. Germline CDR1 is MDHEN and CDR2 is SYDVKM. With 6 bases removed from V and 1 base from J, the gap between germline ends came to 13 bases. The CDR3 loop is CASRPRGSSYEQYF. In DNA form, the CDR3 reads TGTGCCAGCAGGCCCCGGGGAAGTTCCTACGAGCAGTACTTC.

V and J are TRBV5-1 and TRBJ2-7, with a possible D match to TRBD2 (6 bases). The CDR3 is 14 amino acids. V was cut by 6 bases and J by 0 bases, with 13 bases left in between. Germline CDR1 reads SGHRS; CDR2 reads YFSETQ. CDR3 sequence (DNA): TGCGCCAGCATGTGGGACTGGAGCTCCTACGAGCAGTACTTC. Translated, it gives CASMWDWSSYEQYF.

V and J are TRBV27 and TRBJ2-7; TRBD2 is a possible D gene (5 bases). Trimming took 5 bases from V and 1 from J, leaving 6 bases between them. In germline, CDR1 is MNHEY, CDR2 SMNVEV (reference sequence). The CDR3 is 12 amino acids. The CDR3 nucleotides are TGTGCCAGCAGTGGGGAGTCCTACGAGCAGTACTTC. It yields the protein CASSGESYEQYF.

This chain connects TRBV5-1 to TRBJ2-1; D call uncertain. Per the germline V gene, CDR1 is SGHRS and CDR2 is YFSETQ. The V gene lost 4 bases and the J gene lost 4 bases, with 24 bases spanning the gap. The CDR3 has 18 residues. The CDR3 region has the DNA TGCGCCAGCAGCCCAAGCCGTGGACGGTCTGGGTCTTACAATGAGCAGTTCTTC. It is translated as CASSPSRGRSGSYNEQFF.

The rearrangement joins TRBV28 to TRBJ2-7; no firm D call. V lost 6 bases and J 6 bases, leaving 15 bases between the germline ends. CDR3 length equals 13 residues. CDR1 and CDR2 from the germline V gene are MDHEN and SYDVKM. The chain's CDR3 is CASRPPRRTEQYF. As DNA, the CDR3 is TGTGCCAGCAGACCCCCTCGGCGGACCGAGCAGTACTTC.

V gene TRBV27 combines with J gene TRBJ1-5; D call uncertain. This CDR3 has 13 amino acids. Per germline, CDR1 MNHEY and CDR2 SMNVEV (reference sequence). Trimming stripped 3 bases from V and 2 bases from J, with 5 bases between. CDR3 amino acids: CASSFRGNQPQHF. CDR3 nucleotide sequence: TGTGCCAGCAGTTTCAGAGGCAATCAGCCCCAGCATTTT.

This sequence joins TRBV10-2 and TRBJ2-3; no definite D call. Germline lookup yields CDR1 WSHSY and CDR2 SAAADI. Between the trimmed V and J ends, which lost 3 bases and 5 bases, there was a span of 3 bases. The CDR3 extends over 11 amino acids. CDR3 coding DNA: TGCGCCAGCAGTGATGGAGATACGCAGTATTTT. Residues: CASSDGDTQYF.

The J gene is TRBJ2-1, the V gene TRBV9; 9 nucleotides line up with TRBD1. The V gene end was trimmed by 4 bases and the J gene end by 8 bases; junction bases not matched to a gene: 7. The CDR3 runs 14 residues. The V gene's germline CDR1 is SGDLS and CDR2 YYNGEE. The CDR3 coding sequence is TGTGCCAGCAGCCCAGAGGGACAGGGTGATGAGCAGTTCTTC. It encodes CASSPEGQGDEQFF.

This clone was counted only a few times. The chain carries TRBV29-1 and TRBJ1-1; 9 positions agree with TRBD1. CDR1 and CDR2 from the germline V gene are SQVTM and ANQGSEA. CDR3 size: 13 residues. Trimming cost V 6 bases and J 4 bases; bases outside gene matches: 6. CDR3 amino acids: CSVDDRGTTEAFF. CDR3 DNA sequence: TGCAGCGTGGACGACAGGGGGACCACTGAAGCTTTCTTT. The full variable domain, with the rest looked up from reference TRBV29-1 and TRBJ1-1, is SAVISQKPSRDICQRGTSLTIQCQVDSQVTMMFWYRQQPGQSLTLIATANQGSEATYESGFVIDKFPISRPNLTFSTLTVSNMSPEDSSIYLCSVDDRGTTEAFFGQGTRLTVV.

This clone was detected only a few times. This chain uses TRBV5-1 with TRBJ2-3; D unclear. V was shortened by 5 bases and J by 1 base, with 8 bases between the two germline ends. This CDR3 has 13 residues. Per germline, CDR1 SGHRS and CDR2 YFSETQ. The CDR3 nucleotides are TGCGCCAGCAGTCCTCTTGGCACAGATACGCAGTATTTT. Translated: CASSPLGTDTQYF.

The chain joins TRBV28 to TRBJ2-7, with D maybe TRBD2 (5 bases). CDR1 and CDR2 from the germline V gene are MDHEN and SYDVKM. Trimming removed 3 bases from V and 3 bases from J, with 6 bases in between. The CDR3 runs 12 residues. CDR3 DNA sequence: TGTGCCAGCAGTTTGGGAGACTACGAGCAGTACTTC. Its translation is CASSLGDYEQYF. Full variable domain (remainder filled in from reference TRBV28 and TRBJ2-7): DVKVTQSSRYLVKRTGEKVFLECVQDMDHENMFWYRQDPGLGLRLIYFSYDVKMKEKGDIPEGYSVSREKKERFSLILESASTNQTSMYLCASSLGDYEQYFGPGTRLTVT.

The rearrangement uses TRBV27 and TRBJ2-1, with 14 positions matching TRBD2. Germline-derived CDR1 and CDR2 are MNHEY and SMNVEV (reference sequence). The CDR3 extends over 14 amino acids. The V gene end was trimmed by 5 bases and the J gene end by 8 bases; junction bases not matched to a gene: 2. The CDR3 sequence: CASSGLAGGYEQFF. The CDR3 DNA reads TGTGCCAGCAGTGGACTAGCGGGGGGATATGAGCAGTTCTTC.

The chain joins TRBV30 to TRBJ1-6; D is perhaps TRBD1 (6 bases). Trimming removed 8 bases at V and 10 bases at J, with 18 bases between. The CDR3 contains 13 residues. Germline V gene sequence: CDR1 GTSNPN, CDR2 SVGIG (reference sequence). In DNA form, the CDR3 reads TGTGCCCAGGGGCAGGTATCGGGGTCACCCCTCCACTTT. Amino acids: CAQGQVSGSPLHF.

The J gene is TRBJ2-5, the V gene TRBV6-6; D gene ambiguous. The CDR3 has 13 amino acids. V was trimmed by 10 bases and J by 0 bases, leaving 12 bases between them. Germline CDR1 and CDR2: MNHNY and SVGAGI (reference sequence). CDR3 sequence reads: CATQDPYQETQYF. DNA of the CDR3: TGTGCCACCCAGGATCCGTACCAAGAGACCCAGTACTTC.

The CDR3 sequence is CASSQGQGYGAEAFF. The DNA for the CDR3 is TGCGCCAGCAGCCAAGGTCAGGGGTATGGCGCTGAAGCTTTCTTT. The chain combines TRBV4-1 with TRBJ1-1, with TRBD1 as a possible D gene (6 bases). CDR1 MGHRA and CDR2 YSYEKL come from the germline V gene. Trimming left V 1 base short and J 6 bases short, with 15 bases between. The CDR3 sequence is 15 residues long.

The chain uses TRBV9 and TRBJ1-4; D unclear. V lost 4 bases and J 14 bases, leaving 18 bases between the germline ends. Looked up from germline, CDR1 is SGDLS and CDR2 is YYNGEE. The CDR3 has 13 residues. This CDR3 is CASSPPGRSLLFF. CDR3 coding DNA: TGTGCCAGCAGCCCCCCTGGACGGAGCCTTCTGTTTTTT.

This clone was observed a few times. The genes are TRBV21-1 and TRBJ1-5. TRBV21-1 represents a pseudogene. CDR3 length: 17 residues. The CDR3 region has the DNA TGTGCCAGCAGCAAAGCCTCTCGGGGAGGGAGCAATCAGCCCCAGCATTTT. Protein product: CASSKASRGGSNQPQHF.

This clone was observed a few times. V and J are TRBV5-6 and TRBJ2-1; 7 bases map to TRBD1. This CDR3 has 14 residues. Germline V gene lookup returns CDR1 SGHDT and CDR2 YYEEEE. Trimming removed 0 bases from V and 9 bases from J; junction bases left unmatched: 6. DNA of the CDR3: TGTGCCAGCAGCTTGGCGGGGACAGCGCGTGAGCAGTTCTTC. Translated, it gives CASSLAGTAREQFF.

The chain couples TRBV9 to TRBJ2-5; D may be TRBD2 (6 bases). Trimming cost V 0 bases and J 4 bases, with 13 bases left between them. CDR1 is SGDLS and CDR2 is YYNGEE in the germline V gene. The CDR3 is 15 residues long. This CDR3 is CASSVGGALGETQYF. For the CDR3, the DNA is TGTGCCAGCAGCGTAGGCGGGGCGCTTGGAGAGACCCAGTACTTC.

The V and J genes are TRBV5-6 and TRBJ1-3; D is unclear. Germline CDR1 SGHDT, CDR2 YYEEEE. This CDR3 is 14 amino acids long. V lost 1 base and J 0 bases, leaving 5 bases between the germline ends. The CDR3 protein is CASSLQNSGNTIYF. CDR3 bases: TGTGCCAGCAGCTTGCAGAACTCTGGAAACACCATATATTTT.

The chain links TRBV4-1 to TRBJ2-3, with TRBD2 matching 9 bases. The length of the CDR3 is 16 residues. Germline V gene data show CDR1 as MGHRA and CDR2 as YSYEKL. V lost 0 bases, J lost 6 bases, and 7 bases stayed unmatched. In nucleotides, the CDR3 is TGCGCCAGCAGCCAAGAACCTAGCGGGGACGAGGATACGCAGTATTTT. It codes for CASSQEPSGDEDTQYF.